Each of the 26 T cell receptor beta chains below was sequenced from the same sample in a study of blood T cell repertoires in COVID-19. Only in-frame clones appear in the TCRdb table, and some are missing; sequencing was by immunoSEQ multiplex PCR. In the table there are about 30,000 clones, around four fifths of which are singletons. Sequenced material: peripheral blood. The origin of the receptors is a woman in her 70s with active or convalescent COVID-19.

Turning to this clone: The same CDR3 arises from other DNA sequences in this sample as well. The chain links TRBV18 to TRBJ2-5, with 8 bases identical to TRBD1. The germline gives CDR1 KGHSH, CDR2 LQKENI. This CDR3 comprises 13 residues. V dropped 3 bases and J dropped 5; count of bases not matched to a gene: 2. This CDR3 reads CASSPTGEETQYF. The CDR3, as DNA: TGTGCCAGCTCACCGACAGGGGAGGAGACCCAGTACTTC.

The chain is built from TRBV19 and TRBJ1-6; 7 bases map to TRBD1. The CDR3 has 13 amino acids. V lost 7 bases, J lost 10 bases, and 7 bases stayed unmatched. The germline V gene has CDR1 LNHDA and CDR2 SQIVND (reference sequence). The CDR3 loop is CASNNRGASPLHF. The DNA of the CDR3 is TGTGCCAGTAATAACAGGGGAGCGTCACCCCTCCACTTT.

The chain joins TRBV5-6 to TRBJ2-7; 9 nucleotides match TRBD2. The CDR3 spans 18 residues. The germline CDR1 and CDR2 sequences are SGHDT and YYEEEE. Losses at the gene ends were 2 bases for V and 6 bases for J; bases not matched to a gene: 18. The CDR3 region is CASSFRPMSSGTMTEQYF. In nucleotides, the CDR3 is TGTGCCAGCAGCTTCCGCCCCATGTCTAGCGGGACCATGACCGAGCAGTACTTC.

The rearrangement links TRBV2 to TRBJ1-2; 7 positions match TRBD1. Per germline, CDR1 SNHLY and CDR2 FYNNEI. This CDR3 has 13 residues. Losses at the gene ends were 8 bases for V and 2 bases for J; bases not matched to a gene: 5. CDR3 sequence reads: CASQLQGNYGYTF. CDR3 bases: TGTGCCAGCCAGTTACAGGGGAACTATGGCTACACCTTC.

The chain carries TRBV29-1 and TRBJ1-1; TRBD1 is a possible D gene (6 bases). The CDR3 loop spans 16 amino acids. Trimming cost V 5 bases and J 2 bases, with 21 bases left between them. CDR1 and CDR2 (germline): SQVTM, ANQGSEA. The CDR3 region is CSVLLGGGSLNTEAFF. The CDR3 DNA follows: TGCAGCGTTCTCCTTGGGGGGGGCTCCCTTAACACTGAAGCTTTCTTT. The complete variable domain, with remaining parts taken from reference TRBV29-1 and TRBJ1-1, reads SAVISQKPSRDICQRGTSLTIQCQVDSQVTMMFWYRQQPGQSLTLIATANQGSEATYESGFVIDKFPISRPNLTFSTLTVSNMSPEDSSIYLCSVLLGGGSLNTEAFFGQGTRLTVV.

The rearrangement links TRBV10-3 to TRBJ2-1; 10 positions agree with TRBD2. With V trimmed by 2 bases and J by 6 bases, 4 bases remained unmatched. This CDR3 spans 15 amino acids. Germline CDR1 reads ENHRY; CDR2 reads SYGVKD. The CDR3 loop is CAISEKGLATNEQFF. In DNA form, the CDR3 reads TGTGCCATCAGTGAGAAGGGACTAGCGACCAATGAGCAGTTCTTC.

The chain has TRBV5-6 and TRBJ1-5; the D gene is possibly TRBD1 (6 bases). V was trimmed by 0 bases and J by 3 bases, leaving 13 bases between them. The CDR3 totals 16 residues. Germline values: CDR1 SGHDT, CDR2 YYEEEE. For the CDR3, the DNA is TGTGCCAGCAGCTTGGCAAGGGGGTCCCCCAATCAGCCCCAGCATTTT. Its protein product is CASSLARGSPNQPQHF.

A remark on this clone: The germline gene is not matched at one end of the junction; a read error may be the cause. J is TRBJ1-2 and V is TRBV19; possible D gene TRBD1, 5 bases. The length of the CDR3 is 15 residues. Per the germline V gene, CDR1 is LNHDA and CDR2 is SQIVND (reference sequence). The CDR3 loop reads CASSPPGQGTYDYTF. The CDR3 DNA sequence: TGTGCCAGTAGTCCTCCCGGGCAGGGCACTTATGACTACACCTTC.

This chain connects TRBV6-6 to TRBJ1-3; 7 bases match TRBD1. The CDR3 covers 15 residues. Trimming cost V 10 bases and J 0 bases; bases outside gene matches: 9. Per germline, CDR1 MNHNY and CDR2 SVGAGI (reference sequence). Here the CDR3 reads CATRQGSSSGNTIYF. The CDR3 nucleotides read TGTGCCACACGACAGGGTTCAAGCTCTGGAAACACCATATATTTT.

The chain recombines TRBV5-6 with TRBJ2-3, with 7 bases fitting TRBD1. The CDR3 is 14 amino acids. The trim removed 5 bases at V and 1 base at J, leaving 4 bases unmatched. In germline, CDR1 is SGHDT, CDR2 YYEEEE. This CDR3 reads CASRRDSRTDTQYF. Written as DNA, the CDR3 is TGTGCCAGCAGGAGGGACAGCCGCACAGATACGCAGTATTTT.

This clone was counted between two and nine times. The chain recombines TRBV6-6 with TRBJ1-1; 10 bases align to TRBD1. This CDR3 spans 15 amino acids. The germline V gene has CDR1 MNHNY and CDR2 SVGAGI (reference sequence). Trimming took 6 bases from V and 3 from J; bases not matched to a gene: 7. The CDR3 DNA reads TGTGCCAGCAGACGGACAGGGGGGGCCGACACTGAAGCTTTCTTT. This translates into CASRRTGGADTEAFF.

Only one count was recorded for this clone. The CDR3 DNA reads TGTGCCAGCAGCTCCGATAACCACAGGGTTGAGCAGTTCTTC. This gives the protein CASSSDNHRVEQFF. The chain links TRBV11-3 to TRBJ2-1; D is perhaps TRBD1 (6 bases). With 4 bases removed from V and 9 bases from J, the gap between germline ends came to 16 bases. This CDR3 contains 14 residues. Per germline, CDR1 SGHNT and CDR2 YENEEA.

This chain uses TRBV6-6 with TRBJ1-1, with 7 bases lining up with TRBD1. Looked up from germline, CDR1 is MNHNY and CDR2 is SVGAGI (reference sequence). J gave up 6 bases and V 5 bases, and 6 bases lay outside the gene matches. This CDR3 has 13 amino acids. The CDR3, as DNA: TGTGCCAGCAGTCAACAGGGGTGCCCTGAAGCTTTCTTT. This translates into CASSQQGCPEAFF.

The chain has TRBV10-3 and TRBJ1-2; D might be TRBD1 (6 bases). The CDR3 contains 14 residues. Trimming stripped 3 bases from V and 9 bases from J, with 17 bases between. The germline gives CDR1 ENHRY, CDR2 SYGVKD. The CDR3: CAISERDKDSSYTF. The CDR3 DNA is TGTGCCATCAGTGAAAGGGACAAAGATTCGAGCTACACCTTC.

The gene calls are TRBV6-5 and TRBJ2-7; D might be TRBD2 (5 bases). V was clipped by 1 base and J by 4 bases, with 14 bases between them. Germline V CDR1 and CDR2: MNHEY, SVGAGI. The CDR3 contains 15 residues. CDR3 nucleotide sequence: TGTGCCAGCAGTTACTTAGTCGGGAACTTGTACGAGCAGTACTTC. Its protein product is CASSYLVGNLYEQYF.

The CDR3 coding sequence is TGTGCCAGCAGCTTAGGAAAGGGACTAGCGGGGGGGGAGCAGTTCTTC. Protein sequence: CASSLGKGLAGGEQFF. This sequence joins TRBV11-3 and TRBJ2-1, with TRBD2 identical over 16 bases. Trimming at V came to 1 base and at J to 10 bases, leaving 4 bases not matched to a gene. The germline gives CDR1 SGHNT, CDR2 YENEEA. This CDR3 comprises 16 residues.

This clone was found a few times. This chain connects TRBV27 to TRBJ2-3; D is unclear. From germline, CDR1 is MNHEY and CDR2 SMNVEV (reference sequence). The CDR3 spans 15 residues. With 10 bases removed from V and 2 bases from J, the gap between germline ends came to 19 bases. In nucleotides, the CDR3 is TGTGCCATCCTCTGCCCGGAGATCATCACAGATACGCAGTATTTT. Protein sequence: CAILCPEIITDTQYF.

The V gene is TRBV7-2, the J gene TRBJ1-3, with TRBD1 matching over 8 bases. Germline V lookup: CDR1 SGHTA, CDR2 FQGNSA. Losses at the gene ends were 2 bases for V and 0 bases for J; bases not matched to a gene: 6. The CDR3 length is 17 residues. CDR3 sequence reads: CASSLWNTGGSGNTIYF. The CDR3 region has the DNA TGTGCCAGCAGCTTATGGAATACAGGGGGCTCTGGAAACACCATATATTTT.

The rearrangement uses TRBV28 and TRBJ1-5, with a possible D match to TRBD1 (5 bases). This CDR3 spans 13 amino acids. V was shortened by 2 bases and J by 5 bases, with 7 bases between the two germline ends. CDR1 and CDR2 from the germline V gene are MDHEN and SYDVKM. The CDR3 loop is CASSLGGDQPQHF. DNA for the CDR3: TGTGCCAGCAGTTTAGGGGGGGATCAGCCCCAGCATTTT.

The chain links TRBV29-1 to TRBJ2-1; 11 positions agree with TRBD2. Trimming took 2 bases from V and 0 from J; bases not matched to a gene: 3. The CDR3 is made up of 16 amino acids. Germline CDR1 SQVTM, CDR2 ANQGSEA. The chain's CDR3 is CSVETSGSSSYNEQFF. The DNA for the CDR3 is TGCAGCGTTGAAACTAGCGGGAGTAGCTCCTACAATGAGCAGTTCTTC.

The CDR3 bases are TGTGCCAGCAGTTCTCCCCTGGGGAGGTCCTACGAGCAGTACTTC. It specifies CASSSPLGRSYEQYF. The V call is TRBV28, the J call TRBJ2-7; D might be TRBD2 (6 bases). The CDR3 has 15 residues. Germline loops: CDR1 MDHEN, CDR2 SYDVKM. Trimming removed 4 bases at V and 1 base at J, with 14 bases between.

This clone was detected once. CDR3 coding DNA: TGTGCCAGCAGCTTAGGGTACCAGGCCCAGCATTTT. It translates to CASSLGYQAQHF. This sequence joins TRBV7-2 and TRBJ1-5, with D unclear. Germline V gives CDR1 SGHTA, CDR2 FQGNSA. The V end was cut by 1 base, the J end by 11 bases, with 9 bases between. The CDR3 runs 12 residues.

The CDR3 nucleotides are TGTGCCAGCAGGTCGACAGGGGAGCTGTTTTTT. Amino acid sequence: CASRSTGELFF. The chain carries TRBV5-6 and TRBJ2-2; D is uncertain. V shed 5 bases and J shed 8 bases, with 7 bases lying between them. The germline V gene encodes CDR1 SGHDT and CDR2 YYEEEE. The CDR3 length is 11 residues.

The genes are TRBV24-1 and TRBJ2-5; TRBD1 matches at 10 bases. CDR3 size: 15 residues. The junction had 8 bases not matched to a gene; V was cut back by 9 bases and J by 2 bases. Looked up from germline, CDR1 is KGHDR and CDR2 is SFDVKD. The CDR3, as DNA: TGTGCCACCGCCCCCGGACAGGGGGATCAAGAGACCCAGTACTTC. Amino acid sequence: CATAPGQGDQETQYF.

The chain links TRBV6-5 to TRBJ2-7; D unclear. The V gene lost 0 bases and the J gene lost 7 bases, with 13 bases spanning the gap. The germline V gene encodes CDR1 MNHEY and CDR2 SVGAGI. This CDR3 spans 14 amino acids. The CDR3 reads CASSYSSSAGEQYF. The CDR3 region has the DNA TGTGCCAGCAGTTACTCGAGTTCAGCCGGGGAGCAGTACTTC.

V is TRBV5-1 and J is TRBJ1-2; TRBD1 might be the D (5 bases). Trimming stripped 0 bases from V and 8 bases from J, with 14 bases between. CDR1 and CDR2 from the germline V gene are SGHRS and YFSETQ. The CDR3 is 14 amino acids. The CDR3 region is CASSLASRVGGYTF. CDR3 coding DNA: TGCGCCAGCAGCTTGGCCTCCAGGGTCGGGGGCTACACCTTC. The variable domain in full, completed from reference TRBV5-1 and TRBJ1-2, reads KAGVTQTPRYLIKTRGQQVTLSCSPISGHRSVSWYQQTPGQGLQFLFEYFSETQRNKGNFPGRFSGRQFSNSRSEMNVSTLELGDSALYLCASSLASRVGGYTFGSGTRLTVV.